This paragraph reports one T cell receptor beta chain. This sample was taken from a study of blood T cell repertoires in COVID-19. Overall study context: Spain, Italy and the United States supplied samples that represented acute and convalescent COVID-19. In each case, the material was cDNA or gDNA derived from T cells, B-cell-depleted T cells, or PBMCs.

V was cut by 5 bases and J by 9 bases, with 20 bases left in between. Germline V gives CDR1 SGHVS, CDR2 FNYEAQ. This CDR3 is built from 15 residues. During active infection, Seattle patients enrolled and were then monitored through disease. Original analysis: Reference gene primers were amplified, and this amplification served to estimate nucleated cell counts. Profiling relied on immunoSEQ multiplex PCR, and the TCRdb table lists in-frame clones only, not all of them. V, J and clone size are taken as reported in that table, and D and trimming were inferred from the DNA itself. There are under 250,000 clones in the sample; 80% to 95% occur only once, and 0.83% lies in the top ten.

The chain combines TRBV7-6 with TRBJ1-3; possible D gene TRBD1, 5 bases. This TCR was recovered from a man in his thirties or forties with COVID-19, enrolled during active disease. Sequenced sample: peripheral blood. The DNA for the CDR3 is TGTGCCAGCAGCCAACGACGGCCGGGGGATGGCACCATATATTTT. Protein product: CASSQRRPGDGTIYF.